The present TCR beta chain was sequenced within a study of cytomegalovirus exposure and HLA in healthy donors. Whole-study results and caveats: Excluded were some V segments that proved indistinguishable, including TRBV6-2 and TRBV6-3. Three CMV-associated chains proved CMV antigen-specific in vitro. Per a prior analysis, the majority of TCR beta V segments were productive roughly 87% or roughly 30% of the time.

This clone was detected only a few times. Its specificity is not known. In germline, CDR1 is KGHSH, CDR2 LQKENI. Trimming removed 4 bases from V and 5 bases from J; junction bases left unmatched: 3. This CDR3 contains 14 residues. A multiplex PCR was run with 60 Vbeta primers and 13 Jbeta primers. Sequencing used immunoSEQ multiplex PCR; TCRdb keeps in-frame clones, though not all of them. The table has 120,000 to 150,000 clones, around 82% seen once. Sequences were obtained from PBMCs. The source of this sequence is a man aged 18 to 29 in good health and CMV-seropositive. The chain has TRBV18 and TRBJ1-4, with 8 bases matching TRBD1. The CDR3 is CASSRDRSNEKLFF. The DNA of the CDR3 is TGTGCCAGCTCACGGGACAGGAGCAATGAAAAACTGTTTTTT. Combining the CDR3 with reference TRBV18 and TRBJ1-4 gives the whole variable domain NAGVMQNPRHLVRRRGQEARLRCSPMKGHSHVYWYRQLPEEGLKFMVYLQKENIIDESGMPKERFSAEFPKEGPSILRIQQVVRGDSAAYFCASSRDRSNEKLFFGSGTQLSVL.